This TCR beta chain stems from a study of a mutant IDH1 vaccine in newly diagnosed glioma. Looking at the study overall: Earlier care involved radiotherapy, temozolomide, or both, and the majority received both.

Sample time point: week 47, end of study. It was 300 ug of mutant IDH1 20-mer peptide that made up each vaccine dose, given with topical imiquimod. Scheduled for weeks 1, 3, 5, 7, 11, 15, 19 and 23, eight vaccinations were given to patients. The data were produced by immunoSEQ multiplex PCR, yet TCRdb's version contains in-frame clones alone and is incomplete. Altogether tens of thousands of clones are present, roughly 87% being singletons, with the ten largest covering over 2.5%. On this clone itself: Its antigen is not known.

Germline CDR1 SGHAT, CDR2 FQNNGV. The CDR3 totals 16 residues. The V end lost 1 base, the J end lost 2 bases, and 15 bases lay between the germline ends. This TCR derives from a woman aged 45-65 years with glioma. This sequence joins TRBV11-2 and TRBJ2-7; D is tentatively TRBD1 or TRBD2 (5 bases each). Sample: PBMCs, taken from a glioma patient whose treatment included an IDH1 peptide vaccine. This CDR3 reads CASSLAGNGDPYEQYF. CDR3 in DNA: TGTGCCAGCAGCTTAGCCGGGAACGGGGACCCCTACGAGCAGTACTTC.